Presented here are 25 T cell receptor beta chains from one specimen sequenced in a study of molecular identifiers for immune sequencing clone quantification. TCRdb recomputed calls from the PCR reads with MiXCR, one row per CDR3 protein. The sample lists about half a million distinct CDR3 sequences, about 25% occurring once. The sequencing sample was made of naive CD8+ T cells from blood, with Jurkat cell RNA spiked in. Stated subset: FACS-sorted CD8+CD4-CCR7+CD45RA+ naive T cells. The receptor source for this set is a human donor in good health. Some libraries in this study had Jurkat cell RNA spiked in.

About this clonotype itself: One base away lies a much larger clone, so this may be a sequencing read error. The conserved final phenylalanine or tryptophan is absent from the CDR3, which likely points to a read error. The chain has TRBV5-3 and TRBJ1-1; D is uncertain. TRBV5-3 is given ORF status, its function remaining uncertain. The CDR3 contains 14 residues. CDR3 bases: TGTGCCAGCAGCTTCCACCGATCGGGCACTGAAGCTTTCTCT. It yields the protein CASSFHRSGTEAFS.

This chain links TRBV4-3 with TRBJ2-1; the D gene could be TRBD1 or TRBD2 (6 bases each). Trimming removed 0 bases at V and 4 bases at J, with 16 bases between. The CDR3 runs 17 residues. Germline-derived CDR1 and CDR2 are LGHNA and YSLEER. The CDR3 loop reads CASSQDKGGVGYNEQFF. DNA of the CDR3: TGCGCCAGCAGCCAAGATAAGGGGGGTGTTGGGTACAATGAGCAGTTCTTC.

About this clonotype: This clone may be a read error of a much larger clone one base away. The chain links TRBV27 to TRBJ2-3, with D unresolved. The ends were cut back, 6 bases at V and 4 bases at J, with 17 bases in the middle. Germline V gene sequence: CDR1 MNHEY, CDR2 SMNVEV (reference sequence). This CDR3 has 15 residues. Here the CDR3 DNA reads TGTGCCAGCAGCCCGAGTACAGCCCGCGCAGATACGCAGTATTTT. Protein sequence: CASSPSTARADTQYF.

About this clonotype itself: Its ends do not fully match the called genes, so a read error is possible. The rearrangement uses TRBV12-3 or TRBV12-4 and TRBJ2-3; 9 bases are a match to TRBD2. The CDR3 is 14 residues long. In DNA, the CDR3 is TGTGCCAGCGGTTTAGCGGGGGTAGCAGATACGCAGTATTTT. Residues: CASGLAGVADTQYF.

This clonotype was picked up a small number of times. The chain links TRBV19 to TRBJ2-3; 9 bases line up with TRBD1. The CDR3 loop spans 15 amino acids. In germline, CDR1 is LNHDA, CDR2 SQIVND (reference sequence). Germline trimming cut 0 bases from V and 5 bases from J; bases unmatched to any gene: 3. This CDR3 reads CASSIDRDREDTQYF. The CDR3 coding sequence is TGTGCCAGTAGTATAGACCGGGACAGGGAAGATACGCAGTATTTT.

The chain combines TRBV4-2 with TRBJ2-1; no clear D gene. This CDR3 has 12 residues. From germline, CDR1 is LGHNA and CDR2 YNFKEQ. V shed 5 bases and J shed 9 bases, with 11 bases lying between them. The CDR3 region has the DNA TGTGCCAGCAGCTATCTTGGGCCTGAGCAGTTCTTC. It is translated as CASSYLGPEQFF.

This clonotype was seen only a few times. As DNA, the CDR3 is TGTGCCAGCCTCTCGGACGTGAACACTGAAGCTTTCTTT. Amino acid sequence: CASLSDVNTEAFF. This rearrangement joins TRBV6-5 to TRBJ1-1; no definite D call. Germline assignment: CDR1 MNHEY and CDR2 SVGAGI. V lost 8 bases to trimming and J lost 0 bases, with 10 bases between them. The length of the CDR3 is 13 residues.

This clonotype has just a few counts. The chain links TRBV20-1 to TRBJ1-5; TRBD1 is a possible D gene (5 bases). V was cut by 3 bases and J by 0 bases, with 12 bases left in between. Looked up from germline, CDR1 is DFQATT and CDR2 is SNEGSKA (reference sequence). The CDR3 extends over 15 amino acids. The CDR3: CSASDDSTSNQPQHF. The CDR3, as DNA: TGCAGTGCTAGCGACGACAGCACTAGCAATCAGCCCCAGCATTTT.

As to this clonotype: It may be a read error: a sequence one base away is much more abundant. The rearrangement joins TRBV29-1 to TRBJ2-7, with D unclear. Germline V gene data show CDR1 as SQVTM and CDR2 as ANQGSEA. V lost 4 bases, J lost 9 bases, and 16 bases lay in between. The CDR3 loop spans 12 amino acids. CDR3 bases: TGCAGCGTTGCGGTAACGTCTGGCGTGCAGTACTTC. Protein sequence: CSVAVTSGVQYF.

This clonotype occurred many times. The rearrangement uses TRBV20-1 and TRBJ1-5; 8 nucleotides line up with TRBD1. CDR3 length: 16 residues. V trimming: 2 bases; J trimming: 0 bases; junction bases outside the gene matches: 6. Per germline, CDR1 DFQATT and CDR2 SNEGSKA (reference sequence). For the CDR3, the DNA is TGCAGTGCTAGATCCATCCAGGGGGCTAGCAATCAGCCCCAGCATTTT. The encoded protein is CSARSIQGASNQPQHF.

The chain combines TRBV19 with TRBJ1-5, with D possibly TRBD1 on 5 matching bases. V lost 3 bases to trimming and J lost 8 bases, with 8 bases between them. The CDR3 length is 12 residues. In germline, CDR1 is LNHDA, CDR2 SQIVND (reference sequence). This CDR3 reads CASSIGGEPQHF. CDR3 nucleotides: TGTGCCAGTAGTATCGGGGGAGAGCCCCAGCATTTT.

A remark on this clonotype: Since a much larger clone is just one base distant, this may be a read error. The V call is TRBV14, the J call TRBJ1-4, with D hard to call. V was pared by 4 bases and J by 4 bases, with 25 bases between. Germline V gene sequence: CDR1 SGHDN, CDR2 FVKESK. The length of the CDR3 is 19 residues. The CDR3 protein is CASSPAPSDPFHLNEKLFF. CDR3 in DNA: TGTGCCAGCAGCCCAGCACCAAGTGACCCTTTTCACCTTAATGAAAAACTGTTTTTT.

This clonotype was picked up many times. V and J are TRBV28 and TRBJ2-5, with 12 bases aligning to TRBD1. Germline V gene data show CDR1 as MDHEN and CDR2 as SYDVKM. V was pared by 5 bases and J by 7 bases, with 8 bases of the junction left unmatched. CDR3 length: 15 amino acids. For the CDR3, the DNA is TGTGCCAGCAGTCTGGAGGGACAGGGGGCTGGGACCCAGTACTTC. Its protein is CASSLEGQGAGTQYF.

This clonotype was detected only once. A much larger clone differs from this one at a single base, so this may be a read error. The CDR3 here is CASSLVHSPGTEAFF. Here the CDR3 DNA reads TGTGCCAGCAGTTTAGTCCATAGCCCCGGGACTGAAGCTTTCTTT. The rearrangement joins TRBV12-3 or TRBV12-4 to TRBJ1-1; D not certain. With 1 base removed from V and 5 bases from J, the gap between germline ends came to 14 bases. The CDR3 covers 15 residues.

With regard to this clonotype: A much larger clone differs from this one at a single base, so this may be a read error. This chain joins TRBV6-2 or TRBV6-3 and TRBJ1-1, with D uncertain. CDR1 MNHEY and CDR2 SVGEGT come from the germline V gene. V dropped 7 bases and J dropped 3 bases, with 12 bases sitting between them. This CDR3 has 13 residues. The CDR3 spells CASIEAWDTEAFF. CDR3 nucleotide sequence: TGTGCCAGCATAGAGGCGTGGGACACTGAAGCTTTCTTT.

This chain joins TRBV4-3 and TRBJ2-5, with 8 positions matching TRBD2. In germline, CDR1 is LGHNA, CDR2 YSLEER. Germline trimming cut 0 bases from V and 5 bases from J; bases unmatched to any gene: 8. The CDR3 has 16 amino acids. The CDR3 DNA reads TGCGCCAGCAGCCAAGAGGGTAGCGGGGTAGGGGAGACCCAGTACTTC. As protein: CASSQEGSGVGETQYF.

Comments on this clonotype: A much larger clone lies one base from this, so it may be a read error. This chain joins TRBV4-1 and TRBJ2-3; TRBD2 matches at 8 bases. With 3 bases clipped from V and 7 bases from J, the junction kept 18 bases outside the gene matches. The CDR3 sequence is 18 residues long. The germline V gene has CDR1 MGHRA and CDR2 YSYEKL. The CDR3 nucleotides read TGCGCCAGCAGCCAGGCCGGGACTAGGTTTATCAGGACATATACGCAGTATTTT. Its translation is CASSQAGTRFIRTYTQYF.

The CDR3 region is CAIRDLAGGPGYNEQFF. The CDR3 nucleotides read TGTGCCATCAGGGATCTTGCGGGAGGGCCAGGATACAATGAGCAGTTCTTC. The chain recombines TRBV10-3 with TRBJ2-1, with TRBD2 identical over 9 bases. Germline V gene data show CDR1 as ENHRY and CDR2 as SYGVKD. Trimming cost V 6 bases and J 4 bases; bases outside gene matches: 13. CDR3 length equals 17 residues.

V is TRBV13 and J is TRBJ1-4; no clear D. The germline V gene encodes CDR1 PRHDT and CDR2 FYEKMQ (reference sequence). The CDR3 length is 16 residues. Trimming left V 6 bases short and J 0 bases short, with 14 bases between. As DNA, the CDR3 is TGTGCCAGCAGTTGGGCCCTAAGGCCAACTAATGAAAAACTGTTTTTT. Its protein is CASSWALRPTNEKLFF.

The rearrangement uses TRBV7-9 and TRBJ2-2, with D maybe TRBD2 (5 bases). CDR3 length: 16 residues. Germline values: CDR1 SEHNR, CDR2 FQNEAQ (reference sequence). The ends were cut back, 5 bases at V and 1 base at J, with 14 bases in the middle. CDR3 DNA: TGTGCCAGCAGCCCTCCCGGACGGGGGAACACCGGGGAGCTGTTTTTT. Translation gives CASSPPGRGNTGELFF.

This clonotype was counted between two and nine times. V is TRBV20-1 and J is TRBJ2-5, with a possible D match to TRBD2 (5 bases). This CDR3 is 13 amino acids long. Germline V gives CDR1 DFQATT, CDR2 SNEGSKA (reference sequence). V was trimmed by 1 base and J by 0 bases, leaving 6 bases between them. The CDR3 spells CSARVAYQETQYF. The CDR3 region has the DNA TGCAGTGCTAGAGTAGCGTACCAAGAGACCCAGTACTTC.

A word on this clonotype: Germline and junction disagree at one end, which may indicate a read error. This chain uses TRBV7-2 with TRBJ1-5; 8 positions match TRBD1. The length of the CDR3 is 16 residues. Per germline, CDR1 SGHTA and CDR2 FQGNSA. The CDR3 DNA reads TGTGCCAGCAGCGACACCGGGACAGGCTTGAATCCGCCCCAGCATTTT. This codes for CASSDTGTGLNPPQHF.

This clonotype was counted at least ten times. The genes are TRBV14 and TRBJ2-7; maybe TRBD2 (5 bases). CDR3 size: 16 residues. Trimming removed 1 base from V and 2 bases from J, with 15 bases in between. CDR1 SGHDN and CDR2 FVKESK come from the germline V gene. CDR3 region: CASSQGTNRGTYEQYF. The CDR3 DNA reads as TGTGCCAGCAGCCAAGGGACCAACCGGGGTACCTACGAGCAGTACTTC.

There are a few counts of this clonotype. The chain has TRBV24-1 and TRBJ2-1; D unclear. Deletions cut 3 bases from V and 2 bases from J, with 4 bases between. CDR1 and CDR2 (germline): KGHDR, SFDVKD. The CDR3 runs to 13 residues. The CDR3, as DNA: TGTGCCACCAGTGATCCGCCCTACAATGAGCAGTTCTTC. Its translation: CATSDPPYNEQFF.

The V gene is TRBV11-2, the J gene TRBJ1-1, with D hard to call. V was shortened by 1 base and J by 1 base, with 10 bases between the two germline ends. CDR3 length equals 15 residues. Germline V gives CDR1 SGHAT, CDR2 FQNNGV. CDR3 nucleotide sequence: TGTGCCAGCAGCTTAGGGACGGGGAAGAACACTGAAGCTTTCTTT. Its protein product is CASSLGTGKNTEAFF.